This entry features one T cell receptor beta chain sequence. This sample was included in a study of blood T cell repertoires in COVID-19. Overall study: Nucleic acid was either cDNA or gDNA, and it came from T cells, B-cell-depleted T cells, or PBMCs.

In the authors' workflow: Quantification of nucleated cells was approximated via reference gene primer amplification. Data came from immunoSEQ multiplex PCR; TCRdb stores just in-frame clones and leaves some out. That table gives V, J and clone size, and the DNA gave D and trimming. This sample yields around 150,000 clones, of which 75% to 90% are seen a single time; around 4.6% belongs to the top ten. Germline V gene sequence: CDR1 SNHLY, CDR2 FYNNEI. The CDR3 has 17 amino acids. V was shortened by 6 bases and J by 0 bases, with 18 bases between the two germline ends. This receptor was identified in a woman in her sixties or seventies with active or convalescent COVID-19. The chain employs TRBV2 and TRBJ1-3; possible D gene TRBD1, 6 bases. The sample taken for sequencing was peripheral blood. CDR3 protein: CASSLQGPSPSGNTIYF. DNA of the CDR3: TGTGCCAGCAGCCTACAGGGCCCCTCTCCCTCTGGAAACACCATATATTTT.